The 6 T cell receptor beta chains below were found in one sample sequenced in a study of T cell repertoires in cytomegalovirus infection. MiXCR was run by TCRdb on the reads, yielding one entry per CDR3 protein. In the table there are fewer than 900,000 distinct CDR3 sequences, 25% to 35% of which are singletons. No antigen is known for these receptors. Specimen: cultured CD8+ T cells from PBMCs, collected from culture after CMV antigen stimulation. These receptors were collected from a human donor in good health (CMV status not recorded). Some clones in this sample may be carry-over from other donors' samples.

This chain connects TRBV6-2 or TRBV6-3 to TRBJ1-5; TRBD1 agrees at 8 bases. After removal of 6 bases from V and 6 bases from J, the junction contained 10 bases not matched to a gene. Per germline, CDR1 MNHEY and CDR2 SVGEGT. CDR3 length: 15 residues. The CDR3 here is CASSGQGQFGQPQHF. The CDR3 bases are TGTGCCAGCAGCGGACAGGGCCAATTTGGTCAGCCCCAGCATTTT.

The chain recombines TRBV5-1 with TRBJ2-3, with D possibly called TRBD1 or TRBD2 (6 bases each). Germline V gene sequence: CDR1 SGHRS, CDR2 YFSETQ. The CDR3 is 17 residues long. Trimming removed 0 bases at V and 0 bases at J, with 14 bases between. Written as DNA, the CDR3 is TGCGCCAGCAGCTTGGAAACGGGGGCCACTAGCACAGATACGCAGTATTTT. This translates into CASSLETGATSTDTQYF.

The chain links TRBV7-6 to TRBJ2-7, with TRBD1 as a possible D gene (5 bases). Trimming removed 5 bases from V and 7 bases from J, with 15 bases in between. The CDR3 extends over 13 amino acids. Germline V gene lookup returns CDR1 SGHVS and CDR2 FNYEAQ. CDR3 bases: TGTGCCAGCAGCCGACAGAACTACGCGGAGCAGTACGTC. Its protein product is CASSRQNYAEQYV.

This chain uses TRBV6-6 with TRBJ2-3; D tentatively fits TRBD1 or TRBD2 (6 bases each). There are 14 residues in the CDR3. Germline loops: CDR1 MNHNY, CDR2 SVGAGI (reference sequence). V gave up 2 bases and J gave up 5 bases, with 11 bases separating them. CDR3 nucleotide sequence: TGTGCCAGCAGTTACCTCAGGGGAGGAGATACGCAGTATTTT. Translating it yields CASSYLRGGDTQYF.

This clonotype was counted many times. The V call is TRBV7-6, the J call TRBJ2-5, with D uncertain. There are 12 residues in the CDR3. Germline V CDR1 and CDR2: SGHVS, FNYEAQ. V shed 0 bases and J shed 5 bases, with 4 bases lying between them. Written as DNA, the CDR3 is TGTGCCAGCAGCTTAGCAAGGGAGACCCAGTACTTC. Residues: CASSLARETQYF. The entire variable domain, with the rest obtained from reference TRBV7-6 and TRBJ2-5, is as follows: GAGVSQSPRYKVTKRGQDVALRCDPISGHVSLYWYRQALGQGPEFLTYFNYEAQQDKSGLPNDRFSAERPEGSISTLTIQRTEQRDSAMYRCASSLARETQYFGPGTRLLVL.

This clonotype was observed a few times. This rearrangement joins TRBV20-1 to TRBJ2-3, with 8 bases that match TRBD2. Germline CDR1 DFQATT, CDR2 SNEGSKA (reference sequence). This CDR3 has 16 amino acids. The junction had 11 bases not matched to a gene; V was cut back by 4 bases and J by 2 bases. DNA of the CDR3: TGCAGTGCTATCCGAACGGTAGCGGGGTTCACAGATACGCAGTATTTT. Translated, it gives CSAIRTVAGFTDTQYF.